This TCR beta chain was documented in a study of T cells in Graves' hyperthyroidism and ophthalmopathy. Study-wide points: Ophthalmopathy got predicted by the model a median approximately 6 months before its onset.

Patients with ophthalmopathy all had a Clinical Activity Score of at least 3, a NOSPECS grade of at least 4 and duration under 3 months. Uncontrolled infection, other autoimmune disease, pregnancy or lactation led to exclusion. This clonotype has at least ten counts. The antigen is undetermined. The TCR beta CDR3 regions underwent amplification using RNA transcripts as the source. TCR CDR3 regions were first amplified by RT-PCR with HTBI primers. TCRdb used MiXCR to reprocess the multiplex PCR reads, holding one entry per CDR3 protein. The sample has 600,000 or so distinct CDR3 sequences; about 14% are singletons. The CDR3 contains 12 residues. Trimming removed 7 bases from V and 5 bases from J, with 11 bases in between. Germline values: CDR1 MDHEN, CDR2 SYDVKM.

This clonotype originated in a woman aged 45-60 years with Graves' ophthalmopathy. This rearrangement joins TRBV28 to TRBJ2-5; D is undetermined. Sequenced sample: blood. The CDR3 DNA reads TGTGCCAGCACGAGGAATGTGGAGACCCAGTACTTC. As protein: CASTRNVETQYF. Drawing the rest from reference TRBV28 and TRBJ2-5, the complete variable domain is DVKVTQSSRYLVKRTGEKVFLECVQDMDHENMFWYRQDPGLGLRLIYFSYDVKMKEKGDIPEGYSVSREKKERFSLILESASTNQTSMYLCASTRNVETQYFGPGTRLLVL.